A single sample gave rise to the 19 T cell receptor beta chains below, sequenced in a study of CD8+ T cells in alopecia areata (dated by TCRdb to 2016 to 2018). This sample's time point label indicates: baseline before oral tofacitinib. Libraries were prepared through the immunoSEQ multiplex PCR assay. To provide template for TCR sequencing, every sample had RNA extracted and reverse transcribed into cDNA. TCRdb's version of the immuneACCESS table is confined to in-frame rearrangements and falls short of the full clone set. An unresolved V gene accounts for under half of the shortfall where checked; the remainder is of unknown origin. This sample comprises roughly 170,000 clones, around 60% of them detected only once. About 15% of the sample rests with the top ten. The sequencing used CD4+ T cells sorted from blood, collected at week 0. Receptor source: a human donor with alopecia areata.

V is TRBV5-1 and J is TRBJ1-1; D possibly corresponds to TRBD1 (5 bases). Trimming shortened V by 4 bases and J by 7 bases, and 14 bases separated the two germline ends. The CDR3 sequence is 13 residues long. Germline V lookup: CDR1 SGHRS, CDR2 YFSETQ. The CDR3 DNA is TGCGCCAGCAGCCCAATGGGGGGTGTTGAAGCTTTCTTT. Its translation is CASSPMGGVEAFF.

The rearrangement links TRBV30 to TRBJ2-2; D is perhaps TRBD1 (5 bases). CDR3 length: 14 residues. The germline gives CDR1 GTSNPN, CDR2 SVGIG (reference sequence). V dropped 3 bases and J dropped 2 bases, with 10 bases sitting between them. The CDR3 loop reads CAWRSRVNTGELFF. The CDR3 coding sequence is TGTGCCTGGAGGAGCAGGGTTAACACCGGGGAGCTGTTTTTT.

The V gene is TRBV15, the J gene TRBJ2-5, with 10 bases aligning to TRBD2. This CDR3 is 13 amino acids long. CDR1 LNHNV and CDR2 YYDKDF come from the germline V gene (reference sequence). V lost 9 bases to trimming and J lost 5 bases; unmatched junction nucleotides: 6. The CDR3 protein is CATGLALAETQYF. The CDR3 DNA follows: TGTGCCACGGGACTAGCGCTTGCGGAGACCCAGTACTTC.

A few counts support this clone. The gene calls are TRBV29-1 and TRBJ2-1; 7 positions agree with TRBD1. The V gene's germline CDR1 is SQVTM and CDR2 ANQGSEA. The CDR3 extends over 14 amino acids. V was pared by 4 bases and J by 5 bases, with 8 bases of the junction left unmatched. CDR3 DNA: TGCAGCGTTGGTAGTCAGGGGGTCAACAATGAGCAGTTCTTC. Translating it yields CSVGSQGVNNEQFF.

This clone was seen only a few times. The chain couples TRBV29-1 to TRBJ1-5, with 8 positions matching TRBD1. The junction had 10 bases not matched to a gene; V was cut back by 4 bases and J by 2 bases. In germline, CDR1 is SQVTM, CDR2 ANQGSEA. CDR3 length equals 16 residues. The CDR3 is CSVADRTGGGNQPQHF. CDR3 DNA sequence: TGCAGCGTTGCAGACCGCACAGGGGGGGGCAATCAGCCCCAGCATTTT.

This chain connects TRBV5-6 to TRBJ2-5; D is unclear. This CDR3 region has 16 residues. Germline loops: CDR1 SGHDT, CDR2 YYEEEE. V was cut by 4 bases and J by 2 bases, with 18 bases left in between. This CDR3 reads CASSPFVGGKQETQYF. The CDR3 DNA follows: TGTGCCAGCAGCCCATTTGTCGGCGGTAAACAAGAGACCCAGTACTTC.

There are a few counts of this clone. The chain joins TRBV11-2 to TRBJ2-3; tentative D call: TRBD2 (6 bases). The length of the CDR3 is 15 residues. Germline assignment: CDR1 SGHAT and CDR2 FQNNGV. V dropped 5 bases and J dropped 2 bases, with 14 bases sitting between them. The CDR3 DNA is TGTGCCAGCAGCCCGCTTCGGGGGACCACAGATACGCAGTATTTT. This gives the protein CASSPLRGTTDTQYF. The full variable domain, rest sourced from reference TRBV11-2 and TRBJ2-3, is EAGVAQSPRYKIIEKRQSVAFWCNPISGHATLYWYQQILGQGPKLLIQFQNNGVVDDSQLPKDRFSAERLKGVDSTLKIQPAKLEDSAVYLCASSPLRGTTDTQYFGPGTRLTVL.

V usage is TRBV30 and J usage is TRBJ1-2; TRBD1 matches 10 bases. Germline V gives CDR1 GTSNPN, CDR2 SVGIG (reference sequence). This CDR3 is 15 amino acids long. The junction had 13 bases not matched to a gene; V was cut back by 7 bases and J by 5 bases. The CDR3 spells CASSSGQGDRYGYTF. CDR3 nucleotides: TGTGCCTCCAGCTCCGGACAGGGGGACCGATATGGCTACACCTTC.

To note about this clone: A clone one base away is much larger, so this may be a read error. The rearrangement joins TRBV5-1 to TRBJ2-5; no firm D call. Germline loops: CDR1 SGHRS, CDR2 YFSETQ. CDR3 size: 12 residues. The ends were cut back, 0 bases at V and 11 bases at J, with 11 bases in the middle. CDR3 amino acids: CASSLEGYQQYF. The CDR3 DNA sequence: TGCGCCAGCAGCTTGGAGGGCTACCAGCAGTACTTC.

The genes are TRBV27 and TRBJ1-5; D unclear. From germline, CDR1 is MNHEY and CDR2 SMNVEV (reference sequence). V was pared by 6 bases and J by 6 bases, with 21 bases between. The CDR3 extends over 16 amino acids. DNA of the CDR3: TGTGCCAGCAGAAAAGTTGACACCGAGATGAGTCAGCCCCAGCATTTT. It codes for CASRKVDTEMSQPQHF.

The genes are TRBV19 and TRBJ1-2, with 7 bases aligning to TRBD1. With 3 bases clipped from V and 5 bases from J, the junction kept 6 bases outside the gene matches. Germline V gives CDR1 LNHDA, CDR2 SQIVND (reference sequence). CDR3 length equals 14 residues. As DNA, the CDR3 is TGTGCCAGTAGTATCGGGACAGCCGATTATGGCTACACCTTC. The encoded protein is CASSIGTADYGYTF.

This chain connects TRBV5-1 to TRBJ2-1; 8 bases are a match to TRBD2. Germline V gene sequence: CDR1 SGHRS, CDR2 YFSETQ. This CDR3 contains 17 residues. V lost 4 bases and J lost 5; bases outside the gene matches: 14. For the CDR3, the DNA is TGCGCCAGCAGCCAAGGACTAGCCCAACTCGACCACAATGAGCAGTTCTTC. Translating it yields CASSQGLAQLDHNEQFF.

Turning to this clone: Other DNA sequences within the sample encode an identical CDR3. CDR3 nucleotides: TGCAGCGTTGAAGGAGGCTCTGGGGCCAACGTCCTGACTTTC. Translating it yields CSVEGGSGANVLTF. The J gene is TRBJ2-6, the V gene TRBV29-1; no clear D. From germline, CDR1 is SQVTM and CDR2 ANQGSEA. V was pared by 1 base and J by 0 bases, with 4 bases between. This CDR3 is 14 amino acids long.

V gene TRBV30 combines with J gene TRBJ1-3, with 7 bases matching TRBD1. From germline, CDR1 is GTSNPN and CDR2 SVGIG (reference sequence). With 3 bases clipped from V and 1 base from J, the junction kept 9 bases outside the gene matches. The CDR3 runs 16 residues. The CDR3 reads CAWRRGRGESGNTIYF. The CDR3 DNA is TGTGCCTGGAGAAGGGGCAGGGGGGAATCTGGAAACACCATATATTTT.

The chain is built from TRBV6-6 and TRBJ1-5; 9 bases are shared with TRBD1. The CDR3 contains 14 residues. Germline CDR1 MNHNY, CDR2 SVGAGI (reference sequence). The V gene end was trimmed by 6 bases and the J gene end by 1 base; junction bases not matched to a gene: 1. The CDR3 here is CASRGTGSNQPQHF. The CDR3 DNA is TGTGCCAGCAGGGGGACAGGGAGCAATCAGCCCCAGCATTTT.

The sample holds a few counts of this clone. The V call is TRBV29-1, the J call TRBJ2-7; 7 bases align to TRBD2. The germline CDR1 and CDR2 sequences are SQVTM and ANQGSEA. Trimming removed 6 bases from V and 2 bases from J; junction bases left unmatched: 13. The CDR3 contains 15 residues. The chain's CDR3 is CSVGMRLAETYEQYF. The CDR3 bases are TGCAGCGTGGGGATGCGGCTAGCGGAGACCTACGAGCAGTACTTC.

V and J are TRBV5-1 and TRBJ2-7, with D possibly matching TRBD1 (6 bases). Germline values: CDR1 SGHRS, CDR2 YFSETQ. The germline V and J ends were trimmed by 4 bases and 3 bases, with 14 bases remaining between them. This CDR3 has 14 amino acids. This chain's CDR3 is CASSLRGRGYEQYF. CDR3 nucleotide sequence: TGCGCCAGCAGCCTCAGGGGCAGGGGCTACGAGCAGTACTTC.

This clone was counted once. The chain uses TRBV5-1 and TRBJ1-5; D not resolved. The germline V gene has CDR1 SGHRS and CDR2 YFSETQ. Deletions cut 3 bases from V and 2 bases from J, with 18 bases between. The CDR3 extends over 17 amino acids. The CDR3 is CASSCYYRLMGNQPQHF. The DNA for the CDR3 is TGCGCCAGCAGCTGTTATTACCGCTTAATGGGCAATCAGCCCCAGCATTTT.

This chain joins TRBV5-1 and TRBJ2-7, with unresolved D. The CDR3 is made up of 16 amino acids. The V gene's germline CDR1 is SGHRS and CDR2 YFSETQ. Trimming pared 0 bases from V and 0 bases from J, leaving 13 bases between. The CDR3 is CASSLALGQSSYEQYF. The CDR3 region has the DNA TGCGCCAGCAGCTTGGCGTTAGGGCAATCCTCCTACGAGCAGTACTTC.